The clone carrying this T cell receptor (beta chain) showed up just a few times. No antigen is known for it. Data came from immunoSEQ multiplex PCR; TCRdb stores just in-frame clones and leaves some out. The sample lists approximately 70,000 clones, 85% occurring once. The source of the sample is a study of OX40 agonist ivuxolimab in advanced cancers. Study-wide context: Across the patients, intravenous ivuxolimab was delivered every 2 weeks at 0.01 to 10 mg/kg. The diagnoses of dose-escalation patients were hepatocellular carcinoma, melanoma, renal cell or head and neck cancer.

Study-level points and caveats: Averaged across samples, CD8+ T cells carried more expanded clones than CD4+ did.

V was cut by 4 bases and J by 0 bases, with 16 bases left in between. Germline CDR1 is SGHVS and CDR2 is FNYEAQ. The CDR3 spans 17 residues. This chain joins TRBV7-6 and TRBJ1-3, with a possible D match to TRBD1 (5 bases). The sample consisted of CD4+ or CD8+ T cells sorted from blood, taken in a trial of the OX40 agonist ivuxolimab. The clonotype was recovered from an adult with an advanced solid tumor such as melanoma, head and neck, liver or kidney cancer. The CDR3 DNA follows: TGTGCCAGCAGCTGGGGGAAAGGGCCGAGCTCTGGAAACACCATATATTTT. Translated: CASSWGKGPSSGNTIYF.